Each of the 8 T cell receptor beta chains below was sequenced from the same sample in a study of blood T cell repertoires in COVID-19. Generated by immunoSEQ multiplex PCR, the TCRdb table keeps only in-frame clones and is missing some. Of about 180,000 clones listed, more than 85% are singletons. The sequenced sample was PBMCs or T cells enriched from blood (not recorded which). The receptors here all came from a human donor with acute COVID-19. The donor label of this sample is uncertain.

The chain recombines TRBV10-3 with TRBJ1-5; possible D gene TRBD1, 6 bases. Germline CDR1 ENHRY, CDR2 SYGVKD. The CDR3 is made up of 14 amino acids. V dropped 3 bases and J dropped 3 bases, with 9 bases sitting between them. The chain's CDR3 is CAISDTGNNQPQHF. CDR3 nucleotide sequence: TGTGCCATCAGTGATACAGGGAACAATCAGCCCCAGCATTTT.

The chain recombines TRBV1 with TRBJ1-4; the tabulated D call, TRBD1, remains unverified against the DNA. TRBV1 is tagged as a pseudogene. CDR3 length: 21 amino acids. CDR3 DNA: TGCACCAGCAGCCAAGAGGGACAGGGGCCCCGGGTCTGCCTGGGAAACGAAAAACTGTTTTTT. It encodes CTSSQEGQGPRVCLGNEKLFF.

The rearrangement joins TRBV9 to TRBJ2-1, with TRBD2 identical over 8 bases. The V segment lost 3 bases and the J segment 0 bases; nucleotides outside the gene matches: 11. This CDR3 contains 18 residues. Germline V gives CDR1 SGDLS, CDR2 YYNGEE. The CDR3 region is CASSALFPGLGSYNEQFF. CDR3 DNA sequence: TGTGCCAGCAGCGCCCTATTTCCGGGACTAGGCTCCTACAATGAGCAGTTCTTC.

The chain couples TRBV10-3 to TRBJ2-2; 7 bases agree with TRBD2. The CDR3 has 12 amino acids. Per the germline V gene, CDR1 is ENHRY and CDR2 is SYGVKD. J gave up 7 bases and V 4 bases, and 0 bases lay outside the gene matches. The CDR3 DNA is TGTGCCATCAGTGGCGGGGGCGGGGAGCTGTTTTTT. Its protein product is CAISGGGGELFF.

CDR3 DNA: TGTGCCACCAGTGAGTTAACAGATACGCAGTATTTT. Its translation is CATSELTDTQYF. The chain has TRBV24-1 and TRBJ2-3, with D unclear. The V end lost 4 bases, the J end lost 3 bases, and 4 bases lay between the germline ends. The CDR3 sequence is 12 residues long. CDR1 and CDR2 from the germline V gene are KGHDR and SFDVKD.

This clone showed up just a few times. The rearrangement uses TRBV3-1 (or the pseudogene TRBV3-2) and TRBJ2-1; 8 positions agree with TRBD1. The CDR3 is 17 residues long. CDR1 is LGHDT and CDR2 is YNNKEL in the germline V gene (reference sequence). Trimming took 6 bases from V and 0 from J; bases not matched to a gene: 10. CDR3 DNA: TGTGCCAGCAGGGGGACAGGCCTGGCGGGCTCCTACAATGAGCAGTTCTTC. This gives the protein CASRGTGLAGSYNEQFF.

In DNA, the CDR3 is TGTGCCAGCAGCGCCGATGGTGTAGCCCAGCCCCAGCATTTT. Protein product: CASSADGVAQPQHF. The chain carries TRBV9 and TRBJ1-5; D is unclear. The germline V gene encodes CDR1 SGDLS and CDR2 YYNGEE. The CDR3 sequence is 14 residues long. Trimming removed 3 bases from V and 7 bases from J, with 14 bases in between.

V usage is TRBV7-6 and J usage is TRBJ2-1; 9 bases align to TRBD2. V lost 6 bases, J lost 6 bases, and 9 bases stayed unmatched. Germline V CDR1 and CDR2: SGHVS, FNYEAQ. The CDR3 covers 15 residues. The CDR3 DNA is TGTGCCAGCAGTCCAGAGGGGACTAGCAGCAATGAGCAGTTCTTC. Protein sequence: CASSPEGTSSNEQFF.